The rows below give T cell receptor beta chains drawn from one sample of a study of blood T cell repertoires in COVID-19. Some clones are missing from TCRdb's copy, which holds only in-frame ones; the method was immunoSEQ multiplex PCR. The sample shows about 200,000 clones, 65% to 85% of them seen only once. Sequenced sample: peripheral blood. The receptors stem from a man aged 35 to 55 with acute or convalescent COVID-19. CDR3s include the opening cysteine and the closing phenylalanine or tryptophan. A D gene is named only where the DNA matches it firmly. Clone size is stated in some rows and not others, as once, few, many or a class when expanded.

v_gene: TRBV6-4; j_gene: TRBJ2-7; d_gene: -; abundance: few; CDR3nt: TGTGCCAGCAGTGACGGGCCGGAGGAAGAGCAGTACTTC; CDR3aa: CASSDGPEEEQYF
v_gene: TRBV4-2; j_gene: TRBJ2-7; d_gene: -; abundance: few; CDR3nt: TGTGCCAGCAGCCAAGATTTCGACAGCGAGGTCTACGAGCAGTACTTC; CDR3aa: CASSQDFDSEVYEQYF
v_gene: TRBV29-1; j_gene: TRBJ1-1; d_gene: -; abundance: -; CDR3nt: TGCAGCGTTGAAACGGTGACTGAAGCTTTCTTT; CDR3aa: CSVETVTEAFF
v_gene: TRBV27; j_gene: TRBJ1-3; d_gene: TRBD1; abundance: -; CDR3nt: TGTGCCAGCAGGAGGGGGCCTGGAAACACCATATATTTT; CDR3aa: CASRRGPGNTIYF
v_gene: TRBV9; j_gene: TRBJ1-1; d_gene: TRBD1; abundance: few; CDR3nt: TGTGCCAGCAGCCGCAGGGGGAAGGTCACTGAAGCTTTCTTT; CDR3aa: CASSRRGKVTEAFF
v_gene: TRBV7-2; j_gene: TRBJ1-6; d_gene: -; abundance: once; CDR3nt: TGTGCCAGCAGCCCCGACACGGGGATTAATTCACCCCTCCACTTT; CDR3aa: CASSPDTGINSPLHF
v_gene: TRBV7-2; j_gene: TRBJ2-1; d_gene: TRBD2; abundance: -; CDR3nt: TGTGCCAGCAGCCCCAGCGGGAGTAATAGTGAGCAGTTCTTC; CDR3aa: CASSPSGSNSEQFF
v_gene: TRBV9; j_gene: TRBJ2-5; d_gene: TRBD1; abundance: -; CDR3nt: TGTGCCAGCAGCGCACAGGGGGCCGGCTTAACCGACCAGTACTTC; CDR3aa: CASSAQGAGLTDQYF
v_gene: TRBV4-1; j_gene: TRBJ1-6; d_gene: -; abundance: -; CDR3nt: TGCGCCAGCAGTCGCCTCAGGGTTTACTCACCCCTCCACTTT; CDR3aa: CASSRLRVYSPLHF
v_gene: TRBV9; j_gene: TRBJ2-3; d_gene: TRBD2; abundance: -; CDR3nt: TGTGCCAGCAGCGTCCTAGCGGACACAGATACGCAGTATTTT; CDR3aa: CASSVLADTDTQYF
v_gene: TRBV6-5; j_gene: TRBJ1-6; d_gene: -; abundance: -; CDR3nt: TGTGCCACTACAGGGCCATCCTATAATTCACCCCTCCACTTT; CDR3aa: CATTGPSYNSPLHF
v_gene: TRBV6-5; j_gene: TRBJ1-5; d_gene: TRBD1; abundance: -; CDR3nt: TGTGCCAGCAGGGACAGGGTGGAGCAGCCCCAGCATTTT; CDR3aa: CASRDRVEQPQHF
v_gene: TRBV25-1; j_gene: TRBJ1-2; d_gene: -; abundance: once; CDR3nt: TGTGCCAGCAGTAATGTTAACAGCCGAGGCTACACCTTC; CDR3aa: CASSNVNSRGYTF
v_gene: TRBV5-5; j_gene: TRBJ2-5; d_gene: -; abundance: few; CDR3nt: TGTGCCAGCAGCGGGGGCGTCGGCGAGACCCAGTACTTC; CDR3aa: CASSGGVGETQYF
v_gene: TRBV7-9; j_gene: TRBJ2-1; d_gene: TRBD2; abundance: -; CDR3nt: TGTGCCAGCAGCCCACCGGGACTAGCGGGAGAGGACGAGCAGTTCTTC; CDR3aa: CASSPPGLAGEDEQFF
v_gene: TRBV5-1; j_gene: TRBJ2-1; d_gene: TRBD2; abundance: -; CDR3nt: TGCGCCAGCAGCTTGAGCCTAGCGGGAGGGATCTCCTACAATGAGCAGTTCTTC; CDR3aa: CASSLSLAGGISYNEQFF
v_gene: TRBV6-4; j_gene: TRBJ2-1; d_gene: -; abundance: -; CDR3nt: TGTGCCAGCCGCCTAGGAGGGGCGACCTACAATGAGCAGTTCTTC; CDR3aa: CASRLGGATYNEQFF
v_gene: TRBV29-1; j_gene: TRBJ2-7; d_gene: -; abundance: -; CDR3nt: TGCAGCCTCGCGGGGGCAGGCAATCGTTTAACCTACGAGCAGTACTTC; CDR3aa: CSLAGAGNRLTYEQYF
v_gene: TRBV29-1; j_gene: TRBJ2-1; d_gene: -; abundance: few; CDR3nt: TGCAGCGTTGAATCCTTCAGCTCCTACAATGAGCAGTTCTTC; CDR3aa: CSVESFSSYNEQFF
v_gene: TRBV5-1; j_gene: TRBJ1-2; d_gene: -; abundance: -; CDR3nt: TGCGCCAGCAGCTTGGCCTCGGTTTCTAACTATGGCTACACCTTC; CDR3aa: CASSLASVSNYGYTF
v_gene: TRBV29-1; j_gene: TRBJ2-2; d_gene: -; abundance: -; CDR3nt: TGCAGCGTTGTGACAAGCGGGGAGCTGTTTTTT; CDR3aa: CSVVTSGELFF
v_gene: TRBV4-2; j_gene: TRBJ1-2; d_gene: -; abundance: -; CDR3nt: TGTGCCAGCAGCCAAGATGGAGCGTCCAACTATGGCTACACCTTC; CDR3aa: CASSQDGASNYGYTF
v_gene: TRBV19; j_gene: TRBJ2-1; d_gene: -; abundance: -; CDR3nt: TGTGCCAGTAGTCCCGGAATTGGGGGCGAGGGGAATGAGCAGTTCTTC; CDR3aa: CASSPGIGGEGNEQFF
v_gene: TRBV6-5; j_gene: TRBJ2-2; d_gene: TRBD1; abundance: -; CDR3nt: TGTGCCAGCAGCCCGGGACAGGGAGGCACCGGGGAGCTGTTTTTT; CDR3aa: CASSPGQGGTGELFF
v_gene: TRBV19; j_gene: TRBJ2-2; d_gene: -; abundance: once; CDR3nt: TGTGCCAGTAGTATAGTAGCGGCGAACACCGGGGAGCTGTTTTTT; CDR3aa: CASSIVAANTGELFF
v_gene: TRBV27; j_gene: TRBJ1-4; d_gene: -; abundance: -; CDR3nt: TGTGCCAGCAGCCGAACAATCGGGTCAAGTGAAAAACTGTTTTTT; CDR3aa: CASSRTIGSSEKLFF